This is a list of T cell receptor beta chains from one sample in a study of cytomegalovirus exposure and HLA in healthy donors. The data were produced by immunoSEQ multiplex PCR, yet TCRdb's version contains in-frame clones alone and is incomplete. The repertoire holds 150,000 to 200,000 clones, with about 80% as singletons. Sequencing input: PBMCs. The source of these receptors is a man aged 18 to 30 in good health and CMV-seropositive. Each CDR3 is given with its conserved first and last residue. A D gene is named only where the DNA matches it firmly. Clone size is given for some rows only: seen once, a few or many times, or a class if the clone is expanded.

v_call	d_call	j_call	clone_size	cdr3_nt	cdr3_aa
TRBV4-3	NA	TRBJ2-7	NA	TGCGCCAGCAAATACAGGGCCTACTACGAGCAGTACTTC	CASKYRAYYEQYF
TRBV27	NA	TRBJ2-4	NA	TGTGCCAGCAGTCCGCTGGGGGGTGGGAAAAACATTCAGTACTTC	CASSPLGGGKNIQYF
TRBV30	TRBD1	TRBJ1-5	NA	TGTGCCTGGGCCTCCGGGACAGAGAGCAATCAGCCCCAGCATTTT	CAWASGTESNQPQHF
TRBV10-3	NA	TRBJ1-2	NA	TGTGCCATCAAGGCGGGGGCTGGCTATGGCTACACCTTC	CAIKAGAGYGYTF
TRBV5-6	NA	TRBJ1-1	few	TGTGCCAGCAGCTCCCTGGATGAGGGAGGAACTGAAGCTTTCTTT	CASSSLDEGGTEAFF
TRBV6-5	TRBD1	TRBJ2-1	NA	TGTGCCAGCAGTTTGGTGGGACAGGGTAATGAGCAGTTCTTC	CASSLVGQGNEQFF
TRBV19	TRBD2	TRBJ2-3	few	TGTGCCAGTAGTATAGATCCTCCTGCGGGACTAAGCACCCTCCCCAGCACAGATACGCAGTATTTT	CASSIDPPAGLSTLPSTDTQYF
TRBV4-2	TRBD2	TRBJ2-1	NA	TGTGCCAGCAGCCAAGAGCTAGCGGGAGGGTCGGATGAGCAGTTCTTC	CASSQELAGGSDEQFF
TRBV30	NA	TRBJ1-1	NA	TGTGCCTGGAGACAGCTTAAGAACACTGAAGCTTTCTTT	CAWRQLKNTEAFF
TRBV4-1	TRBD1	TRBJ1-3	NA	TGCGCCAGCAGCCAAGATGCGGGACAGGGAAACACCATATATTTT	CASSQDAGQGNTIYF
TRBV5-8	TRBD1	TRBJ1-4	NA	TGTGCCAGCAGCCTAGGACAGGCCCCGACTAATGAAAAACTGTTTTTT	CASSLGQAPTNEKLFF
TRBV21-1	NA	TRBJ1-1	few	TGTGCCAGCAGCAAATCGGGGGGATGTTTAGCTGAAGCTTTCTTT	CASSKSGGCLAEAFF
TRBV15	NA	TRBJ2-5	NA	TGTGCCACCAGCAGAGATTCGGGCAGGGGAGAGACCCAGTACTTC	CATSRDSGRGETQYF
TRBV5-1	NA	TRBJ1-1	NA	TGCGCCAGCAGCCCGCACCTGGGACTGCAGAGAGAAGCTTTCTTT	CASSPHLGLQREAFF
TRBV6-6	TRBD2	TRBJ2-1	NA	TGTGCCAGCAGGGGGGATATAGCGGGACCGTTCTTC	CASRGDIAGPFF
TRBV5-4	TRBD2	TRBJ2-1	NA	TGTGCCAGCAGCTTGACTAGCGGGAGAAACAATGAGCAGTTCTTC	CASSLTSGRNNEQFF
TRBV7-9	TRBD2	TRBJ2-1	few	TGTGCCAGTACTAGCGGCCCCTACAATGAGCAGTTCTTC	CASTSGPYNEQFF
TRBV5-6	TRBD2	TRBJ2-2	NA	TGTGCCAGCAGCCCGGGGACTACGAACACCGGGGAGCTGTTTTTT	CASSPGTTNTGELFF
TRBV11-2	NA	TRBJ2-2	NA	TGTGCCAGCAGAGCGGCGGGGGCTGCCACCGGGGAGCTGTTTTTT	CASRAAGAATGELFF
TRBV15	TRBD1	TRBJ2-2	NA	TGTGCCACCAGCAGAGAACAGGGGGCGGATAGCGGGGAGCTGTTTTTT	CATSREQGADSGELFF
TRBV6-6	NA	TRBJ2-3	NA	TGTGCCAGCAGTGGCATGGCTAGTGGGTCCAGTGCGCAGTATTTT	CASSGMASGSSAQYF
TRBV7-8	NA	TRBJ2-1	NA	TGTGCCAGCAGTGGGAGGGGGGTCAAGAACAATGAGCAGTTCTTC	CASSGRGVKNNEQFF
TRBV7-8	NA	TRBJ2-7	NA	TGTGCCAGCAGCTTAGAATCGTACGAGCAGTACTTC	CASSLESYEQYF
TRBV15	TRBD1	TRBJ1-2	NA	TGTGCCACCAGGGTGGGACAGGACTACACCTTC	CATRVGQDYTF
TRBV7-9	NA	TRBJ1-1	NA	TGTGCCAGCAGCTTAACAAACCCGGGCACTGAAGCTTTCTTT	CASSLTNPGTEAFF
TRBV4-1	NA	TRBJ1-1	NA	TGCGCCAGCAGCCAAGCCCCATCGGGGACTGAAGCTTTCTTT	CASSQAPSGTEAFF
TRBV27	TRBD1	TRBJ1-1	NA	TGTGCCAGCAGTTTGGGACAGGGCGAGGCTGAAGCTTTCTTT	CASSLGQGEAEAFF
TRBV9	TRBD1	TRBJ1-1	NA	TGTGCCAGCAGCGGAGGACAGGCCAACACTGAAGCTTTCTTT	CASSGGQANTEAFF
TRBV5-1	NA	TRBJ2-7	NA	TGCGCCAGCAGCTACAGGGGAGGAACTGACGAGCAGTACTTC	CASSYRGGTDEQYF
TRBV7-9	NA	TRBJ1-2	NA	TGTGCCAGCACCGGGGGTCTCAACTTTATGCGTCAGAACTATGGCTACACCTTC	CASTGGLNFMRQNYGYTF
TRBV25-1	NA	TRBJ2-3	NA	TGTGCCAGCGCTAGGGGGTTCCTGGGGAGCGTCCGGGATACGCAGTATTTT	CASARGFLGSVRDTQYF
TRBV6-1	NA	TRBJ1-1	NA	TGTGCCAGCAGGACGGGGGGCGACGACACTGAAGCTTTCTTT	CASRTGGDDTEAFF
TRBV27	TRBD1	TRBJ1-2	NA	TGTGCCAGCAGTCTCCTAGGACAGGGTACGTCCGGCTACACCTTC	CASSLLGQGTSGYTF
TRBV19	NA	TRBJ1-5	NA	TGTGCCAGTAGTATCCGAGGACAGATTTATAGCAATCAGCCCCAGCATTTT	CASSIRGQIYSNQPQHF
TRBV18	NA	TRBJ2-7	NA	TGTGCCAGCTCATTCGCGTCGAGCTCCTACGAGCAGTACTTC	CASSFASSSYEQYF
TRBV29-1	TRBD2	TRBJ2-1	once	TGCAGCGTTGAATTCTCTAGCGGGAACTGGGAGCAGTTCTTC	CSVEFSSGNWEQFF